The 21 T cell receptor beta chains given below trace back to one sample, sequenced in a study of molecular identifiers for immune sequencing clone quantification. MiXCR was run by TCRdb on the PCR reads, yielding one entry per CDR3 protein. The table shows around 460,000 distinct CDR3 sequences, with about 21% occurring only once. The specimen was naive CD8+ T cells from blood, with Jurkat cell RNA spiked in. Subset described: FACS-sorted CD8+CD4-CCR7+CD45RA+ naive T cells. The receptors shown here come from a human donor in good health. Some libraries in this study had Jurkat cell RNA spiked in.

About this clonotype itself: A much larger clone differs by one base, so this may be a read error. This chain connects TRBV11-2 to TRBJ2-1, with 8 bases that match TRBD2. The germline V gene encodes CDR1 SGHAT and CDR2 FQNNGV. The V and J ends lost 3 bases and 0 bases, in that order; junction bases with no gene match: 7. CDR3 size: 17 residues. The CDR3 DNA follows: TGTGCCAGCAGCTTGGCGGGAGGCTACTTCTCCTACAATGAGCAGTTCTTC. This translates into CASSLAGGYFSYNEQFF.

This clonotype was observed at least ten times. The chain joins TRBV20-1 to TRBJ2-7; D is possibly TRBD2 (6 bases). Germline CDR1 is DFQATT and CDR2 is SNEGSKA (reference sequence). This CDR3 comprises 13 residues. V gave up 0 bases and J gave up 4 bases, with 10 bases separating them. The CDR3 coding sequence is TGCAGTGCTAGAGATTCCAGCGGGTACGAGCAGTACTTC. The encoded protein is CSARDSSGYEQYF.

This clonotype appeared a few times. CDR3: CASSLAAGPVGNEQFF. CDR3 nucleotide sequence: TGTGCCAGCAGCTTAGCCGCGGGACCGGTAGGCAATGAGCAGTTCTTC. The chain links TRBV7-2 to TRBJ2-1, with TRBD2 as a possible D gene (6 bases). The CDR3 spans 16 residues. From germline, CDR1 is SGHTA and CDR2 FQGNSA. Trimming cost V 0 bases and J 6 bases, with 15 bases left between them.

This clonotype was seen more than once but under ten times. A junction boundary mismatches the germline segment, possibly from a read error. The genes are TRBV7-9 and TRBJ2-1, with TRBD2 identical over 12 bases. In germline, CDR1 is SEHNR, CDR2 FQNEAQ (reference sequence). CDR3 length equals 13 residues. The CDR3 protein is CASSLTSGGEEIF. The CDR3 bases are TGTGCCAGCAGCTTGACTAGCGGGGGTGAGGAGATCTTC.

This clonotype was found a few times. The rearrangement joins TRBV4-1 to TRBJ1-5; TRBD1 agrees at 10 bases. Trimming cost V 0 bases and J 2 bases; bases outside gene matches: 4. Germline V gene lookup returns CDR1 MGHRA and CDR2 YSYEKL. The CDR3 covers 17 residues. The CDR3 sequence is CASSQDRQGAGNQPQHF. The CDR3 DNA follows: TGCGCCAGCAGCCAAGACCGACAGGGGGCCGGCAATCAGCCCCAGCATTTT.

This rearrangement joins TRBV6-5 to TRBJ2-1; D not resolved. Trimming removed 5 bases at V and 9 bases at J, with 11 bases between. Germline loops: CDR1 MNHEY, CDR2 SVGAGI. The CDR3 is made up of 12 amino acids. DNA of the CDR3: TGTGCCAGCAGTCCCACCCGAGGTGAGCAGTTCTTC. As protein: CASSPTRGEQFF.

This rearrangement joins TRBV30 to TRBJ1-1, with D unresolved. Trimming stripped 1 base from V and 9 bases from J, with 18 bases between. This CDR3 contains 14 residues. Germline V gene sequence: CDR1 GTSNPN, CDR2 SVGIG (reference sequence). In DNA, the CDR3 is TGTGCCTGGAGTGCCCACAGCGATGCCGGTCAAGCTTTCTTT. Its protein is CAWSAHSDAGQAFF.

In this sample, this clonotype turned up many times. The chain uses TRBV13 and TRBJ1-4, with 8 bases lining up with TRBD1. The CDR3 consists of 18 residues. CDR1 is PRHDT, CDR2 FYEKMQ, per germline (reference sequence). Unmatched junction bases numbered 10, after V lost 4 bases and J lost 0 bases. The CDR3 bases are TGTGCCAGCAGCTCGCCGTCCGGACAGGGCTCAACTAATGAAAAACTGTTTTTT. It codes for CASSSPSGQGSTNEKLFF.

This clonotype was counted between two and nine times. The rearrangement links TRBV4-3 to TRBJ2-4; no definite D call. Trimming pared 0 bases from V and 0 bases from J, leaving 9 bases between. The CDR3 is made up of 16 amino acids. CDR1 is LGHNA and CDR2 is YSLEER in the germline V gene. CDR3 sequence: CASSQDPAGAKNIQYF. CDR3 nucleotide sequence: TGCGCCAGCAGCCAAGATCCGGCCGGAGCCAAAAACATTCAGTACTTC.

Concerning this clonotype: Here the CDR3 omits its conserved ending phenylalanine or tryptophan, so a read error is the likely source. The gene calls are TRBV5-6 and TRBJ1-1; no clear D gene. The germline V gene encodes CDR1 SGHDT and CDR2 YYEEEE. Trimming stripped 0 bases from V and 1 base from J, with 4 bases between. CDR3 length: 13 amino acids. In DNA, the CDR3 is TGTGCCAGCAGCTTGGCTGGGAACACTGAAGCTTTCCTT. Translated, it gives CASSLAGNTEAFL.

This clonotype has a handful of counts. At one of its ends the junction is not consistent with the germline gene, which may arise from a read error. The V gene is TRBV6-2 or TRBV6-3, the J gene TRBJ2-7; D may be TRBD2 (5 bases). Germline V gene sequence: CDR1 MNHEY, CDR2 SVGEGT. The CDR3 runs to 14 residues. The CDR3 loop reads CACSSSQEVEEQYF. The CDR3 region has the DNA TGTGCCTGCAGTTCAAGTCAGGAGGTGGAGGAGCAGTACTTC.

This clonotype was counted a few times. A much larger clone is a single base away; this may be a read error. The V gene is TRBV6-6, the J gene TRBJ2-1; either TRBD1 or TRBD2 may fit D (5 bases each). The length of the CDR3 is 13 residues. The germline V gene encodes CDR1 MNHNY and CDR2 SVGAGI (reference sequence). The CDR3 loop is CAGSYTGGTIKVF. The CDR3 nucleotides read TGTGCCGGCAGTTACACTGGGGGTACCATCAAGGTCTTC.

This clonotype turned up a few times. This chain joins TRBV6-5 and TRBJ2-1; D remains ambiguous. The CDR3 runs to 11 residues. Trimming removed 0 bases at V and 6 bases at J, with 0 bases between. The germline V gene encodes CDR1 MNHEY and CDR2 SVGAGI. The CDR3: CASSYSNEQFF. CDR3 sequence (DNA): TGTGCCAGCAGTTACTCCAATGAGCAGTTCTTC.

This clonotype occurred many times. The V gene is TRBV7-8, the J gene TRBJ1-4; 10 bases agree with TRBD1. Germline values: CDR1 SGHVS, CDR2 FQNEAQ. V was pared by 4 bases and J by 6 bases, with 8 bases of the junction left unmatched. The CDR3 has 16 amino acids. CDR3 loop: CASSSPPGTGDEKLFF. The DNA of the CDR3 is TGTGCCAGCAGCTCTCCGCCCGGGACAGGGGATGAAAAACTGTTTTTT.

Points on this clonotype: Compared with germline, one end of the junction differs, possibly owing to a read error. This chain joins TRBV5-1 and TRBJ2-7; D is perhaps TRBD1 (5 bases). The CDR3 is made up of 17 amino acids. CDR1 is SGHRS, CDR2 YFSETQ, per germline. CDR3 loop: CASSPIGRGPSSYGQYF. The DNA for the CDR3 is TGCGCCAGCAGCCCGATTGGAAGGGGCCCGAGCTCCTACGGGCAGTACTTC.

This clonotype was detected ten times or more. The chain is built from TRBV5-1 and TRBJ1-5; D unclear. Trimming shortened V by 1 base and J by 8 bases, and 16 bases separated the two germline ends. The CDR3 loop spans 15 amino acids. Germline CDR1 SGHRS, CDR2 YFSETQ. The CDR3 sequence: CASSLMGYFFEPQHF. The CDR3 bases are TGCGCCAGCAGCTTGATGGGGTACTTTTTCGAGCCCCAGCATTTT.

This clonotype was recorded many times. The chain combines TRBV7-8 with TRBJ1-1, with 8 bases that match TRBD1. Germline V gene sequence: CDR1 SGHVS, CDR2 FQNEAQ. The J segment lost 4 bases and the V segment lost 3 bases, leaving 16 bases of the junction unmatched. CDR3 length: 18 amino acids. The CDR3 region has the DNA TGTGCCAGCAGCTTCTTAAGACAGGGGAGAGGGTCGGGCACTGAAGCTTTCTTT. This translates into CASSFLRQGRGSGTEAFF.

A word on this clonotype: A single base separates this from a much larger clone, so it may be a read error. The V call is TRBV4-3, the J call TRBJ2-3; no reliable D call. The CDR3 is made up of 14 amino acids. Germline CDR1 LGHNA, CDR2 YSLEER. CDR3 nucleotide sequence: TGCTCCAGCAGCCAAGGCGGATCCACAGATACGCAGTATTTT. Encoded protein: CSSSQGGSTDTQYF.

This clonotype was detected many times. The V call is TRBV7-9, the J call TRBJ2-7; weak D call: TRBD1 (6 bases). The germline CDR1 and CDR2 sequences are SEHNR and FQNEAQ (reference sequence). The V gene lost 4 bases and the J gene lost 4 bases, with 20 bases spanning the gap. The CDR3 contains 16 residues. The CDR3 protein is CASSYEQGLGQYEQYF. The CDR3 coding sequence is TGTGCCAGCAGCTACGAACAGGGATTAGGGCAGTACGAGCAGTACTTC.

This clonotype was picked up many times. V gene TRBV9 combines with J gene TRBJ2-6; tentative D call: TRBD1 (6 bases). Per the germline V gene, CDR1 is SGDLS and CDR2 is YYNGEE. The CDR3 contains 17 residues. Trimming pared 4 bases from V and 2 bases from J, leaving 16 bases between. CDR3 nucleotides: TGTGCCAGCAGCAAGCCACAGGGCCGCGCTGGGGCCAACGTCCTGACTTTC. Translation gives CASSKPQGRAGANVLTF. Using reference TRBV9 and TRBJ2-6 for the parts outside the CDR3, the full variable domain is DSGVTQTPKHLITATGQRVTLRCSPRSGDLSVYWYQQSLDQGLQFLIQYYNGEERAKGNILERFSAQQFPDLHSELNLSSLELGDSALYFCASSKPQGRAGANVLTFGAGSRLTVL.

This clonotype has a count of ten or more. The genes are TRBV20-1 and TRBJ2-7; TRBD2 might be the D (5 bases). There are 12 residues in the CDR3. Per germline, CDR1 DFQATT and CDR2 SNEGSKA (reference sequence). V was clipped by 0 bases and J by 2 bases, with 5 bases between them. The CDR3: CSARELAYEQYF. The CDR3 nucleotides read TGCAGTGCTAGAGAACTAGCCTACGAGCAGTACTTC.